The 7 T cell receptor beta chains listed next were all sequenced from one sample in a study of post-analysis software for immune sequencing data. Unique molecular identifiers were built into the TCR beta cDNA libraries. TCRdb recomputed calls from the PCR reads with MiXCR, one row per CDR3 protein. The sample has around 250,000 distinct CDR3 sequences, 36% seen once; the top ten hold roughly 4.8%. Study results and caveats: Elevated frequency relative to controls characterized four or five TRBV segments in patients, TRBV5-6, TRBV5-1 and TRBV20-1 among them.

These TCRs are of unknown antigen specificity. The sequenced sample was blood. The receptors were sampled from a girl aged 10-17 years with multiple sclerosis.

Many counts were recorded for this clonotype. This chain connects TRBV28 to TRBJ1-6, with 11 positions matching TRBD1. CDR1 and CDR2 from the germline V gene are MDHEN and SYDVKM. The trim removed 6 bases at V and 2 bases at J, leaving 6 bases unmatched. CDR3 size: 17 residues. The CDR3: CASRDRGRGAYNSPLHF. CDR3 nucleotide sequence: TGTGCCAGCAGGGACAGGGGGCGCGGTGCCTATAATTCACCCCTCCACTTT.

The table lists this clonotype with a few counts. The V call is TRBV12-3 or TRBV12-4, the J call TRBJ1-1; possibly TRBD1 for D (5 bases). V lost 2 bases to trimming and J lost 4 bases, with 11 bases between them. The CDR3 runs to 14 residues. CDR3 sequence: CASSLQGGSTEAFF. The CDR3 coding sequence is TGTGCCAGCAGTTTACAGGGAGGTTCCACTGAAGCTTTCTTT.

This clonotype occurred many times. The DNA is left out, because the CDR3 cannot be placed on it with certainty; the CDR3 is given as TCRdb lists it. This chain uses TRBV6-6 with TRBJ2-5; TRBD1 is the table's D call and was not checked against the DNA. Germline V gene lookup returns CDR1 MNHNY and CDR2 SVGAGI (reference sequence). The CDR3 extends over 15 residues, inclusive of both ends. CDR3 region: CASSSSDRGRETQYF.

The sample holds a few counts of this clonotype. V gene TRBV20-1 combines with J gene TRBJ2-1, with unresolved D. Germline loops: CDR1 DFQATT, CDR2 SNEGSKA (reference sequence). There are 15 residues in the CDR3. V lost 2 bases to trimming and J lost 3 bases, with 14 bases between them. CDR3 protein: CSARKSRSFYNEQFF. The DNA of the CDR3 is TGCAGTGCTAGAAAATCTCGAAGCTTCTACAATGAGCAGTTCTTC.

The chain uses TRBV7-9 and TRBJ2-7; 7 bases are a match to TRBD2. The V gene end was trimmed by 5 bases and the J gene end by 0 bases; junction bases not matched to a gene: 10. Per germline, CDR1 SEHNR and CDR2 FQNEAQ (reference sequence). This CDR3 is built from 16 residues. The CDR3 DNA reads TGTGCCAGCAGCCCAGGGAGGGGCTATACCTCCTACGAGCAGTACTTC. It specifies CASSPGRGYTSYEQYF.

There are a few counts of this clonotype. The V gene is TRBV20-1, the J gene TRBJ1-1; D is uncertain. The CDR3 sequence is 12 residues long. The germline V gene encodes CDR1 DFQATT and CDR2 SNEGSKA (reference sequence). V lost 4 bases and J lost 5, with 11 bases in between. The DNA for the CDR3 is TGCAGTGCTAACGTGAAGGGAACTGAAGCTTTCTTT. Translated, it gives CSANVKGTEAFF.

DNA for the CDR3: TGCGCCAGCAGGCCTGCGGGGGCGGGCCCACAAGAGACCCAGTACTTC. This codes for CASRPAGAGPQETQYF. The chain joins TRBV5-1 to TRBJ2-5; D perhaps matches TRBD2 (7 bases). The CDR3 length is 16 residues. V was pared by 5 bases and J by 2 bases, with 19 bases between. Germline V gene lookup returns CDR1 SGHRS and CDR2 YFSETQ.